This T cell receptor (beta chain) was documented in a study of cytomegalovirus exposure and HLA in healthy donors. The study ran its PCR with 60 Vbeta and 13 Jbeta primers. Original methodology: An analysis that came later counted some 85 million unique TCR beta chains, approximately 10 million shared. Some clones are missing from TCRdb's copy, which holds only in-frame ones; the method was immunoSEQ multiplex PCR. The V and J calls and the clone size are those of that table, but D and trimming were determined from the DNA. The table records about 140,000 clones, 65% to 70% of them present only once. For this clone: The antigen is undetermined.

CDR3 length equals 17 residues. Per germline, CDR1 SGHTA and CDR2 FQGNSA. Trimming took 0 bases from V and 2 from J; bases not matched to a gene: 8. Findings and limits, study-wide: For most TCR sequences rarity was the rule, although some public TCRs occurred in many donors. When analyzed later, the rates of TCR association showed variation by HLA locus, with DRB1 the most and HLA-C the fewest. Cytomegalovirus-associated TCR beta chains were listed, numbering some 180.

The sequenced sample was PBMCs. This sequence joins TRBV7-2 and TRBJ2-7; 9 positions match TRBD2. This TCR was recovered from a man in his thirties or forties in good health and CMV-seropositive. CDR3 in DNA: TGTGCCAGCAGCTTAGCGTCTTACGGCGGGAGGGCCTACGAGCAGTACTTC. As protein: CASSLASYGGRAYEQYF.